The T cell receptor beta chain under discussion was sequenced for a study of T cells in Graves' hyperthyroidism and ophthalmopathy. The CDR3 has 15 residues. Per germline, CDR1 SGHRS and CDR2 YFSETQ. Trimming stripped 4 bases from V and 3 bases from J, with 14 bases between. Amplification of TCR beta CDR3 regions was performed using RNA transcripts as template. HTBI primers were employed in a first-round RT-PCR of the TCR CDR3. TCRdb redid the calling of the multiplex PCR reads with MiXCR, one entry per CDR3 protein. The sample yields hundreds of thousands of distinct CDR3 sequences, 20% seen once. This clonotype came up a few times. Its specificity is not known. Each person with ophthalmopathy scored at least 3 on the Clinical Activity Score, reached NOSPECS grade 4 or higher, and had been ill under 3 months. The study based diagnoses on clinical symptoms, serum thyroxine and TRAb, thyroid ultrasound and orbital computed tomography.

Study-wide points: In blood, most of the thyroid clonotypes expanded above 0.001 were also present.

The J gene is TRBJ2-1, the V gene TRBV5-1, with D tentatively TRBD2 (6 bases). This receptor was identified in a middle-aged man with Graves' ophthalmopathy. The specimen was blood. The CDR3 DNA is TGCGCCAGCAGCCCGGACTACCCAGGCTACAATGAGCAGTTCTTC. It encodes CASSPDYPGYNEQFF.